The source of this T cell receptor beta chain is a study of cytomegalovirus exposure and HLA in healthy donors. Study overall: Clustering assigned roughly 81% of the roughly 400 genotyped donors to the Caucasian-associated ancestry cluster.

The CDR3 consists of 14 residues. Germline assignment: CDR1 GTSNPN and CDR2 SVGIG (reference sequence). V shed 0 bases and J shed 0 bases, with 7 bases lying between them. The PCR employed 60 Vbeta primers together with 13 Jbeta primers. TCRdb keeps only in-frame clones here, not all; method: immunoSEQ multiplex PCR. Here the sample spans about 160,000 clones, around 75% being singletons. This chain connects TRBV30 to TRBJ2-3; D is perhaps TRBD1 (6 bases). Sequenced input: PBMCs. The sequence was collected from a woman in her fifties or sixties in good health and CMV-seropositive. DNA for the CDR3: TGTGCCTGGAGTGTACAGGGCAGCACAGATACGCAGTATTTT. It codes for CAWSVQGSTDTQYF. The full variable domain, its missing parts supplied by reference TRBV30 and TRBJ2-3, is SQTIHQWPATLVQPVGSPLSLECTVEGTSNPNLYWYRQAAGRGLQLLFYSVGIGQISSEVPQNLSASRPQDRQFILSSKKLLLSDSGFYLCAWSVQGSTDTQYFGPGTRLTVL.